The present entry profiles one T cell receptor (beta chain) with its context. The sample belongs to a study of blood T cells in healthy people across ages. Next came a second PCR, run for about 7 to 12 cycles, which used a sample-barcoded 5' primer along with a J-beta primer mix. All cDNA molecules were each tagged by a template-switch adaptor with 12 random nucleotides. TCRdb redid the calling of the 5' RACE reads with MiXCR, one entry per CDR3 protein. The sample holds more than 600,000 distinct CDR3 sequences, 25% seen once. This sample was also put to use in a study of T cells of mothers and their children.

The sequence was collected from a boy younger than 18 in good health. The specimen sequenced was blood.

CDR3 coding DNA: TGTGCCATCAGTTCGGGGGGGGTTGGCTACACCTTC. As protein: CAISSGGVGYTF. The chain couples TRBV10-3 to TRBJ1-2; D is possibly TRBD1 (5 bases). Germline CDR1 is ENHRY and CDR2 is SYGVKD. Trimming shortened V by 5 bases and J by 7 bases, and 11 bases separated the two germline ends. The CDR3 spans 12 residues.